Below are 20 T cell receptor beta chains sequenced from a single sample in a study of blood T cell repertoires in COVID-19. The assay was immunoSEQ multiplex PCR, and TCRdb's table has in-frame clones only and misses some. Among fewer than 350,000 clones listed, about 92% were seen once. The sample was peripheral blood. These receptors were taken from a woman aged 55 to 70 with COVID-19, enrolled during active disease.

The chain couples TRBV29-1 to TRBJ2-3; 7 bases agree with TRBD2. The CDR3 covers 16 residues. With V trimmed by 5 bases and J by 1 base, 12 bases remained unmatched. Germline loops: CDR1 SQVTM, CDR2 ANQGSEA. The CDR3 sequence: CSVPQRAGVGTDTQYF. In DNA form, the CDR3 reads TGCAGCGTTCCCCAAAGGGCGGGGGTCGGCACAGATACGCAGTATTTT.

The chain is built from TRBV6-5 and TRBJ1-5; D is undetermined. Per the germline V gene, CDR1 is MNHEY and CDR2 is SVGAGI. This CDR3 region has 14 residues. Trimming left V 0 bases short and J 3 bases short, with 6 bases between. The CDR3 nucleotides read TGTGCCAGCAGTTACTCCTCCTTCAATCAGCCCCAGCATTTT. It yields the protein CASSYSSFNQPQHF.

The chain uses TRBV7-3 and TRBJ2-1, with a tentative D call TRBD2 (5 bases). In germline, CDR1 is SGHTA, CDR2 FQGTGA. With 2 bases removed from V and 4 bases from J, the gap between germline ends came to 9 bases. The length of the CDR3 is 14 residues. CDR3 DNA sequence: TGTGCCAGCAGCTTAGTTGGGGAGTACAATGAGCAGTTCTTC. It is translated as CASSLVGEYNEQFF.

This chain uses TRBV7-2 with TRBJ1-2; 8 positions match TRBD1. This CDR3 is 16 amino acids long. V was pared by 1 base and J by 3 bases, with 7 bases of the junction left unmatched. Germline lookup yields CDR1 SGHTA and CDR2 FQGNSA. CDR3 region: CASSLGPPTGDYGYTF. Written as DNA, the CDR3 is TGTGCCAGCAGCTTAGGGCCCCCGACAGGGGACTATGGCTACACCTTC.

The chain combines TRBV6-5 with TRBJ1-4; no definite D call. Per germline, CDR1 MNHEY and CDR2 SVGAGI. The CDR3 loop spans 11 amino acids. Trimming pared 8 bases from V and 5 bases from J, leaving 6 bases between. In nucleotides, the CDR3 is TGTGCCAGCTCGGGGAATGAAAAACTGTTTTTT. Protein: CASSGNEKLFF.

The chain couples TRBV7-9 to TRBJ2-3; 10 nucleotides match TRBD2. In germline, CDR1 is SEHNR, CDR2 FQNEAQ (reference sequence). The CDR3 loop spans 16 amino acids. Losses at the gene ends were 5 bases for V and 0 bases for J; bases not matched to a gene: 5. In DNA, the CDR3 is TGTGCCAGCAGCCAGGGGACTAGCGTCAGCACAGATACGCAGTATTTT. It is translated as CASSQGTSVSTDTQYF. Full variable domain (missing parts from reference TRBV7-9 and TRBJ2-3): DTGVSQNPRHKITKRGQNVTFRCDPISEHNRLYWYRQTLGQGPEFLTYFQNEAQLEKSRLLSDRFSAERPKGSFSTLEIQRTEQGDSAMYLCASSQGTSVSTDTQYFGPGTRLTVL.

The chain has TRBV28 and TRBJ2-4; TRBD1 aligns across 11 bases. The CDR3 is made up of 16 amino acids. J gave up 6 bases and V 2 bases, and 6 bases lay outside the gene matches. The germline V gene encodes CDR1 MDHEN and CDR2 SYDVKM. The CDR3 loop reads CASSLLTGTGGNIQYF. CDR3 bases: TGTGCCAGCAGTTTACTGACCGGGACAGGGGGAAACATTCAGTACTTC.

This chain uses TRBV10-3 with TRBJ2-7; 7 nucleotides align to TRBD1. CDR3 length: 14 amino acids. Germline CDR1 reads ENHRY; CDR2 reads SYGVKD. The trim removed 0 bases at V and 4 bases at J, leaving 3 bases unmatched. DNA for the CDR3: TGTGCCATCAGTGAGTCGAGACAGGGTTACGAGCAGTACTTC. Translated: CAISESRQGYEQYF.

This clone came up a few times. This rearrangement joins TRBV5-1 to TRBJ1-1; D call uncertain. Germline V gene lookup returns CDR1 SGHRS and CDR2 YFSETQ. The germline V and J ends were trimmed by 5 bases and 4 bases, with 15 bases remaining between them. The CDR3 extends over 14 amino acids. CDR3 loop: CASSQKTTGTEAFF. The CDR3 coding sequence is TGCGCCAGCAGTCAGAAGACCACGGGCACTGAAGCTTTCTTT.

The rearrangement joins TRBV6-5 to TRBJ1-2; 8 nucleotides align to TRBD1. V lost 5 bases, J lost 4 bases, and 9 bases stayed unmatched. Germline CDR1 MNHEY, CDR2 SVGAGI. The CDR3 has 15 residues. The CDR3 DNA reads TGTGCCAGCAGTAGAACTCCGGACAGGGTCTATGGCTACACCTTC. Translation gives CASSRTPDRVYGYTF.

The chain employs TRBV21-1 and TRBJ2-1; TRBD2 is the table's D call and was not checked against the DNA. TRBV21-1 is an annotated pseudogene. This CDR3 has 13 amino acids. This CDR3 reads CASSKRTIGEQFF. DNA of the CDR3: TGTGCCAGCAGCAAAAGAACAATCGGGGAGCAGTTCTTC.

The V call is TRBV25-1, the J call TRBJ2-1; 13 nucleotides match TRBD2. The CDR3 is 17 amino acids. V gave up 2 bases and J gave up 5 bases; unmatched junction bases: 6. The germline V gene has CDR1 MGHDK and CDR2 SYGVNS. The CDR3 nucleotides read TGTGCCAGCAGTGAACCGACTAGCGGGGGGCTAAACAATGAGCAGTTCTTC. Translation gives CASSEPTSGGLNNEQFF.

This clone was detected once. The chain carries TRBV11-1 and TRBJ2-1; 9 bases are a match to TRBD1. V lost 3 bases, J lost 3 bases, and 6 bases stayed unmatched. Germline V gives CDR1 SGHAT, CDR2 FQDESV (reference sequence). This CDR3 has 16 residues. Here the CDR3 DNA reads TGTGCCAGCAGCTTGGATGACAGGGGGTACTACAATGAGCAGTTCTTC. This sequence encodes CASSLDDRGYYNEQFF.

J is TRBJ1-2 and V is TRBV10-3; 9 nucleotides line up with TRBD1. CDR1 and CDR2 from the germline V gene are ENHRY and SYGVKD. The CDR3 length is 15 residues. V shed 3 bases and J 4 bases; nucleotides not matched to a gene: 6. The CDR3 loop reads CAISDTGGESYGYTF. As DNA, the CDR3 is TGTGCCATCAGTGATACAGGGGGCGAGAGCTATGGCTACACCTTC.

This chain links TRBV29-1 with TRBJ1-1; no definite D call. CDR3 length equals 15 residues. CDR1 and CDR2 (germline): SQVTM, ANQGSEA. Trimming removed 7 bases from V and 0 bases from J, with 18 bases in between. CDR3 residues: CSGERHFSMNTEAFF. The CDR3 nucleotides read TGCAGCGGAGAGAGGCATTTCTCGATGAACACTGAAGCTTTCTTT.

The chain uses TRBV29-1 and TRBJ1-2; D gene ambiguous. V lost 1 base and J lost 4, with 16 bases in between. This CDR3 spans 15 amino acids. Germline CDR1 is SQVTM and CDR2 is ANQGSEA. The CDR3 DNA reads TGCAGCGTTGAAGGGACGGGGTCGCCCCTCTATGGCTACACCTTC. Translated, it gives CSVEGTGSPLYGYTF.

The CDR3 loop is CASIEGTYGYTF. The CDR3 DNA reads TGTGCCAGTATCGAGGGTACCTATGGCTACACCTTC. The genes are TRBV19 and TRBJ1-2, with no clear D. The CDR3 loop spans 12 amino acids. V lost 7 bases to trimming and J lost 4 bases, with 10 bases between them. Per the germline V gene, CDR1 is LNHDA and CDR2 is SQIVND (reference sequence).

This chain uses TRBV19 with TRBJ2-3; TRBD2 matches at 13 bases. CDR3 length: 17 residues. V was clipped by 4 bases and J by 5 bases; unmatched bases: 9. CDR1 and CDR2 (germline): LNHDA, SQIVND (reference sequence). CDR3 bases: TGTGCCAGTAGTAGTCCCGGACTAGCGGGGGCGGGAGATACGCAGTATTTT. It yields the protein CASSSPGLAGAGDTQYF.

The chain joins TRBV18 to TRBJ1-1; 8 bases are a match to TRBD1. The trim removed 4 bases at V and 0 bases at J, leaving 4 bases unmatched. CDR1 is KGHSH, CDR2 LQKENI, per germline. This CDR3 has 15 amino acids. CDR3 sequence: CASSLTGQVNTEAFF. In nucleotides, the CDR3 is TGTGCCAGCTCACTTACGGGACAGGTGAACACTGAAGCTTTCTTT.

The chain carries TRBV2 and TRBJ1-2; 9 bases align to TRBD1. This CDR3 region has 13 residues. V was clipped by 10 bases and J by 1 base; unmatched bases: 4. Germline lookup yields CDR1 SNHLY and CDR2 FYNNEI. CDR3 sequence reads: CATSDRGNYGYTF. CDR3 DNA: TGTGCCACTTCGGACAGGGGTAACTATGGCTACACCTTC.